The sample holds one count of the clone carrying this T cell receptor (beta chain). The data derive from a study of blood T cell repertoires in COVID-19. Study summary: Samples representing acute and convalescent COVID-19 were sourced from the United States, Italy and Spain.

The V gene's germline CDR1 is SGHRS and CDR2 YFSETQ. Unmatched junction bases numbered 11, after V lost 4 bases and J lost 1 base. CDR3 length: 19 amino acids. How the authors handled the data: Reference gene primer amplification gave estimated nucleated cell counts. Assay: immunoSEQ multiplex PCR; the TCRdb copy retains only in-frame clones and omits some. V and J calls and clone size follow that table, whereas D and trimming were derived from the DNA. The sample has about 62,000 clones, roughly 88% seen once; the top ten hold around 1.3%. The clonotype originates from an older woman with acute or convalescent COVID-19. Specimen: peripheral blood. The V call is TRBV5-1, the J call TRBJ2-1; the match to TRBD2 covers 13 bases. CDR3: CASSGGGTSGGASYNEQFF. The CDR3 bases are TGCGCCAGCAGCGGCGGTGGTACTAGCGGGGGGGCGTCCTACAATGAGCAGTTCTTC.